These 18 T cell receptor beta chains originate from one sample sequenced in a study of blood T cell repertoires in COVID-19. Some clones are missing from TCRdb's copy, which holds only in-frame ones; the method was immunoSEQ multiplex PCR. This table has fewer than 350,000 clones, nearly 90% appearing once. Material: PBMCs or T cells enriched from blood (not recorded which). Every receptor here comes from a young woman with acute COVID-19.

The rearrangement uses TRBV5-1 and TRBJ2-1; 13 nucleotides match TRBD2. Per germline, CDR1 SGHRS and CDR2 YFSETQ. The CDR3 length is 15 residues. Trimming at V came to 0 bases and at J to 7 bases, leaving 1 base not matched to a gene. CDR3 nucleotides: TGCGCCAGCAGCTTGGGACTAGCGGGAGGAAATGAGCAGTTCTTC. It is translated as CASSLGLAGGNEQFF.

This chain uses TRBV15 with TRBJ2-3, with D tentatively TRBD2 (6 bases). The CDR3 has 15 residues. Germline V CDR1 and CDR2: LNHNV, YYDKDF (reference sequence). V was shortened by 3 bases and J by 3 bases, with 13 bases between the two germline ends. The CDR3 loop reads CATSRAGLLTDTQYF. In DNA, the CDR3 is TGTGCCACCAGCAGGGCCGGACTATTAACAGATACGCAGTATTTT.

J is TRBJ1-5 and V is TRBV24-1, with D unresolved. V was shortened by 4 bases and J by 3 bases, with 12 bases between the two germline ends. Germline V lookup: CDR1 KGHDR, CDR2 SFDVKD. The CDR3 loop spans 15 amino acids. CDR3 sequence (DNA): TGTGCCACCAGTGAAACAGCAACTTACAATCAGCCCCAGCATTTT. It yields the protein CATSETATYNQPQHF.

This chain connects TRBV18 to TRBJ1-5, with 7 bases matching TRBD1. From germline, CDR1 is KGHSH and CDR2 LQKENI. Germline trimming cut 5 bases from V and 0 bases from J; bases unmatched to any gene: 4. This CDR3 comprises 15 residues. In DNA form, the CDR3 reads TGTGCCAGCTCAAGCGACAGGGTTAGCAATCAGCCCCAGCATTTT. Protein product: CASSSDRVSNQPQHF.

The rearrangement joins TRBV28 to TRBJ2-7; TRBD2 matches at 11 bases. The CDR3 runs to 15 residues. J lost 9 bases, V lost 4 bases, and 11 bases had no gene match. CDR1 and CDR2 (germline): MDHEN, SYDVKM. Here the CDR3 DNA reads TGTGCCAGCAGTTCCGGGACTAGCGGCTCCTCGTGGCAGTACTTC. This codes for CASSSGTSGSSWQYF.

The chain is built from TRBV19 and TRBJ2-4; 8 nucleotides line up with TRBD1. The CDR3 extends over 16 amino acids. CDR1 and CDR2 (germline): LNHDA, SQIVND (reference sequence). The V and J ends lost 2 bases and 8 bases, in that order; junction bases with no gene match: 11. The CDR3 DNA sequence: TGTGCCAGTAGTATAAGTTCAGGGGGCAGGATGGACATTCAGTACTTC. It translates to CASSISSGGRMDIQYF.

The rearrangement links TRBV19 to TRBJ2-6, with TRBD1 as a possible D gene (6 bases). This CDR3 region has 18 residues. Trimming cost V 6 bases and J 0 bases, with 18 bases left between them. Germline V gives CDR1 LNHDA, CDR2 SQIVND (reference sequence). CDR3 bases: TGTGCCAGTAGCCAAGTCGGACAGCGGACCTCTGGGGCCAACGTCCTGACTTTC. Translated: CASSQVGQRTSGANVLTF.

This chain uses TRBV28 with TRBJ2-1; TRBD2 agrees at 9 bases. The CDR3 totals 16 residues. From germline, CDR1 is MDHEN and CDR2 SYDVKM. V was clipped by 7 bases and J by 0 bases; unmatched bases: 7. As DNA, the CDR3 is TGTGCCAGCACCTCGCGACTAGCGGCCTCCTACAATGAGCAGTTCTTC. Amino acid sequence: CASTSRLAASYNEQFF.

The rearrangement uses TRBV19 and TRBJ1-1; D may be TRBD1 (5 bases). The V gene lost 3 bases and the J gene lost 2 bases, with 19 bases spanning the gap. The length of the CDR3 is 17 residues. Looked up from germline, CDR1 is LNHDA and CDR2 is SQIVND (reference sequence). This chain's CDR3 is CASSISSWEGSNTEAFF. CDR3 bases: TGTGCCAGTAGTATCAGTTCCTGGGAGGGGTCCAACACTGAAGCTTTCTTT.

The J gene is TRBJ2-7, the V gene TRBV5-6, with 7 bases that match TRBD1. V was clipped by 4 bases and J by 2 bases; unmatched bases: 3. Germline values: CDR1 SGHDT, CDR2 YYEEEE. The CDR3 runs to 13 residues. The CDR3 sequence: CASSRGLPYEQYF. CDR3 sequence (DNA): TGTGCCAGCAGCAGGGGGCTACCCTACGAGCAGTACTTC.

The chain couples TRBV19 to TRBJ2-5; D is unclear. V lost 4 bases, J lost 3 bases, and 9 bases lay in between. The germline CDR1 and CDR2 sequences are LNHDA and SQIVND (reference sequence). The CDR3 is made up of 13 amino acids. The CDR3 region is CASSTRGEETQYF. The CDR3 region has the DNA TGTGCCAGTAGTACGCGCGGAGAAGAGACCCAGTACTTC.

This clone was detected only once. This sequence joins TRBV6-5 and TRBJ2-3, with TRBD2 identical over 13 bases. This CDR3 is built from 15 residues. V trimming: 9 bases; J trimming: 6 bases; junction bases outside the gene matches: 9. The germline gives CDR1 MNHEY, CDR2 SVGAGI. CDR3 sequence: CASDPGLAGIDTQYF. The CDR3 coding sequence is TGTGCCAGTGATCCGGGACTAGCGGGAATTGATACGCAGTATTTT.

On this clone: The same CDR3 also results from other DNA sequences found in this sample. The rearrangement uses TRBV18 and TRBJ2-7; 7 nucleotides line up with TRBD1. With 3 bases clipped from V and 4 bases from J, the junction kept 6 bases outside the gene matches. The CDR3 is 14 amino acids. CDR1 is KGHSH, CDR2 LQKENI, per germline. In nucleotides, the CDR3 is TGTGCCAGCTCACCCGACAGGGCCTTATACGAGCAGTACTTC. Protein: CASSPDRALYEQYF.

The chain recombines TRBV11-3 with TRBJ1-6; D is unresolved. Between the trimmed V and J ends, which lost 5 bases and 8 bases, there was a span of 10 bases. Looked up from germline, CDR1 is SGHNT and CDR2 is YENEEA. The length of the CDR3 is 13 residues. This CDR3 is CASSPGGDSPLHF. As DNA, the CDR3 is TGTGCCAGCAGCCCGGGAGGAGATTCACCCCTCCACTTT.

V usage is TRBV19 and J usage is TRBJ2-3; the match to TRBD2 covers 12 bases. The CDR3 is made up of 18 amino acids. Trimming took 5 bases from V and 1 from J; bases not matched to a gene: 10. Germline CDR1 is LNHDA and CDR2 is SQIVND (reference sequence). In DNA form, the CDR3 reads TGTGCCAGTAGTCCCTCCGGACTAGCGGGAATCGGCACAGATACGCAGTATTTT. This sequence encodes CASSPSGLAGIGTDTQYF.

J is TRBJ1-1 and V is TRBV9; D remains unclear. The CDR3 runs to 14 residues. Germline CDR1 reads SGDLS; CDR2 reads YYNGEE. V lost 3 bases to trimming and J lost 1 base, with 10 bases between them. In DNA, the CDR3 is TGTGCCAGCAGCGAGGAGGACCGGAACACTGAAGCTTTCTTT. It specifies CASSEEDRNTEAFF.

This sequence joins TRBV18 and TRBJ2-7; 8 bases are a match to TRBD1. CDR1 is KGHSH and CDR2 is LQKENI in the germline V gene. Unmatched junction bases numbered 7, after V lost 1 base and J lost 5 bases. The CDR3 totals 15 residues. Here the CDR3 reads CASSPLFQGAHEQYF. The CDR3 DNA sequence: TGTGCCAGCTCACCACTTTTTCAGGGGGCCCACGAGCAGTACTTC.

The chain uses TRBV2 and TRBJ1-5, with no clear D. The CDR3 runs 16 residues. Trimming stripped 5 bases from V and 0 bases from J, with 14 bases between. Germline CDR1 and CDR2: SNHLY and FYNNEI. CDR3 sequence: CASSRRDAYSNQPQHF. The CDR3, as DNA: TGTGCCAGCAGTCGCCGGGATGCCTATAGCAATCAGCCCCAGCATTTT. Together with reference TRBV2 and TRBJ1-5, the CDR3 gives the full variable domain: EPEVTQTPSHQVTQMGQEVILRCVPISNHLYFYWYRQILGQKVEFLVSFYNNEISEKSEIFDDQFSVERPDGSNFTLKIRSTKLEDSAMYFCASSRRDAYSNQPQHFGDGTRLSIL.